A single sample is the source of the 21 T cell receptor beta chains below, sequenced in a study of metastatic and nonmetastatic thyroid tumors. Thyroid surgery was performed in patients who had received no treatment beforehand. TCRdb ran MiXCR on the PCR reads. The table has tens of thousands of clones, approximately 20% seen once. The sequencing input was blood. The receptors were gathered from a male donor with papillary thyroid cancer or a benign thyroid nodule (not recorded which). Some clones in this sample may be carry-over from other donors' samples.

This clone was seen only a few times. Its ends do not fully match the called genes, so a read error is possible. This chain joins TRBV15 and TRBJ2-6; D gene ambiguous. This CDR3 has 16 amino acids. The germline gives CDR1 LNHNV, CDR2 YYDKDF (reference sequence). The CDR3 reads CATSRDHGSWANVLTF. The CDR3 DNA follows: TGTGCCACCAGCAGAGATCACGGCTCTTGGGCCAACGTCCTTACTTTC.

There are many counts of this clone. The chain has TRBV28 and TRBJ1-2; perhaps TRBD1 as D (6 bases). Germline CDR1 MDHEN, CDR2 SYDVKM. V was trimmed by 7 bases and J by 4 bases, leaving 16 bases between them. This CDR3 has 14 residues. CDR3 protein: CASKLGGGGYGYTF. The CDR3 nucleotides read TGTGCCAGCAAACTTGGGGGGGGCGGCTATGGCTACACCTTC.

This clone was picked up many times. The J gene is TRBJ1-2, the V gene TRBV3-1; tentatively, D is TRBD1 (6 bases). This CDR3 contains 13 residues. Germline CDR1 and CDR2: LGHDT and YNNKEL (reference sequence). Between the trimmed V and J ends, which lost 3 bases and 4 bases, there was a span of 9 bases. In DNA, the CDR3 is TGTGCCAGCAGCCAGAGGACAGCCTATGGCTACACCTTC. It is translated as CASSQRTAYGYTF.

This clone was seen at least ten times. This sequence may be a read error, since a much larger clone differs from it by one base. The genes are TRBV6-1 and TRBJ1-4; the D is unclear. This CDR3 contains 11 residues. The germline V and J ends were trimmed by 6 bases and 10 bases, with 9 bases remaining between them. Germline V gene sequence: CDR1 MNHNS, CDR2 SASEGT. The CDR3 spells CASRASGKLFF. For the CDR3, the DNA is TGTGCCAGCAGGGCTAGTGGAAAACTGTTTTTT.

This clone was observed many times. The chain carries TRBV13 and TRBJ1-2; perhaps TRBD1 as D (6 bases). V lost 1 base and J lost 1, with 13 bases in between. The CDR3 totals 16 residues. The germline gives CDR1 PRHDT, CDR2 FYEKMQ (reference sequence). The CDR3 loop reads CASSLVGGPNNYGYTF. The CDR3 coding sequence is TGTGCCAGCAGCTTAGTTGGGGGGCCCAATAACTATGGCTACACCTTC.

V gene TRBV4-1 combines with J gene TRBJ2-1; 11 bases map to TRBD2. Germline trimming cut 2 bases from V and 7 bases from J; bases unmatched to any gene: 4. CDR1 is MGHRA, CDR2 YSYEKL, per germline. This CDR3 is 15 amino acids long. The CDR3 DNA follows: TGCGCCAGCAGCCAACTAGCGGGGGGCCAGAATGAGCAGTTCTTC. Its translation is CASSQLAGGQNEQFF.

This clone was recorded at least ten times. The chain employs TRBV9 and TRBJ1-2, with D unresolved. Germline V lookup: CDR1 SGDLS, CDR2 YYNGEE. The V end was cut by 3 bases, the J end by 0 bases, with 12 bases between. CDR3 length equals 15 residues. The CDR3 DNA reads TGTGCCAGCAGCGGTCCGTGGGGATCTAACTATGGCTACACCTTC. This gives the protein CASSGPWGSNYGYTF.

This clone was detected ten times or more. The rearrangement joins TRBV5-1 to TRBJ2-3; 7 bases map to TRBD1. The V gene's germline CDR1 is SGHRS and CDR2 YFSETQ. V was clipped by 7 bases and J by 1 base; unmatched bases: 6. The CDR3 is made up of 14 amino acids. The CDR3 coding sequence is TGCGCCAGCTCTACCGGACAGGGCACAGATACGCAGTATTTT. Translation: CASSTGQGTDTQYF.

The chain joins TRBV6-4 to TRBJ2-3, with D tentatively TRBD2 (6 bases). This CDR3 comprises 15 residues. V was trimmed by 2 bases and J by 4 bases, leaving 13 bases between them. CDR1 and CDR2 (germline): MRHNA, SNTAGT. The CDR3 DNA sequence: TGTGCCAGCAGTGACGGTACTAGCTGGGCAGATACGCAGTATTTT. It yields the protein CASSDGTSWADTQYF.

This clone has a count of ten or more. The chain employs TRBV9 and TRBJ1-6; D may be TRBD1 (5 bases). The germline V gene encodes CDR1 SGDLS and CDR2 YYNGEE. The CDR3 has 13 residues. The ends were cut back, 0 bases at V and 7 bases at J, with 5 bases in the middle. CDR3 nucleotides: TGTGCCAGCAGCGTAGGACAGAATTCACCCCTCCACTTT. It codes for CASSVGQNSPLHF.

This clone has at least ten counts. The chain couples TRBV4-2 to TRBJ1-1, with D unresolved. Germline V lookup: CDR1 LGHNA, CDR2 YNFKEQ. The ends were cut back, 3 bases at V and 1 base at J, with 0 bases in the middle. The CDR3 spans 11 residues. Written as DNA, the CDR3 is TGTGCCAGCAGCCAGAACACTGAAGCTTTCTTT. It codes for CASSQNTEAFF.

The chain couples TRBV5-1 to TRBJ2-5, with 7 positions matching TRBD1. The CDR3 sequence is 15 residues long. Germline CDR1 is SGHRS and CDR2 is YFSETQ. Unmatched junction bases numbered 6, after V lost 0 bases and J lost 4 bases. CDR3 coding DNA: TGCGCCAGCAGCTTGGCCGGACAGGCGGGAGAGACCCAGTACTTC. It codes for CASSLAGQAGETQYF.

The genes are TRBV11-2 and TRBJ1-2; 7 bases line up with TRBD1. This CDR3 region has 17 residues. Germline V gene data show CDR1 as SGHAT and CDR2 as FQNNGV. V gave up 7 bases and J gave up 4 bases; unmatched junction bases: 18. The CDR3 DNA reads TGTGCCAGCAACCCCGGCGGGACAGTGTCAGGGCCCTATGGCTACACCTTC. This encodes CASNPGGTVSGPYGYTF.

This clone is medium-sized (0.01 to 0.1%) in the sample. V gene TRBV9 combines with J gene TRBJ2-7, with 7 bases lining up with TRBD1. Germline V lookup: CDR1 SGDLS, CDR2 YYNGEE. After removal of 3 bases from V and 5 bases from J, the junction contained 11 bases not matched to a gene. The CDR3 totals 15 residues. CDR3: CASSEHGAGGNEQYF. The CDR3 DNA reads as TGTGCCAGCAGCGAGCATGGGGCAGGGGGAAACGAGCAGTACTTC.

The genes are TRBV5-5 and TRBJ1-6, with D perhaps matching TRBD1 (6 bases). The CDR3 sequence is 12 residues long. V lost 7 bases, J lost 17 bases, and 19 bases lay in between. CDR1 is SGHKS and CDR2 is YYEKEE in the germline V gene (reference sequence). The CDR3: CASAGLGTKVHF. DNA of the CDR3: TGTGCCAGCGCTGGACTGGGGACAAAGGTCCACTTT.

V is TRBV6-2 or TRBV6-3 and J is TRBJ1-1, with D tentatively TRBD1 (5 bases). Germline CDR1 reads MNHEY; CDR2 reads SVGEGT. V was cut by 6 bases and J by 5 bases, with 13 bases left in between. The length of the CDR3 is 13 residues. CDR3 DNA: TGTGCCAGCAGGGGGACGGGGCGGACTGAAGCTTTCTTT. Its protein product is CASRGTGRTEAFF.

The chain couples TRBV28 to TRBJ2-6, with 9 bases that match TRBD1. V trimming: 6 bases; J trimming: 4 bases; junction bases outside the gene matches: 10. The CDR3 is made up of 17 amino acids. Germline CDR1 reads MDHEN; CDR2 reads SYDVKM. CDR3 residues: CASRVTGGNWGANVLTF. Here the CDR3 DNA reads TGTGCCAGCAGAGTCACAGGGGGCAATTGGGGGGCCAACGTCCTGACTTTC. Combining the CDR3 with reference TRBV28 and TRBJ2-6 gives the whole variable domain DVKVTQSSRYLVKRTGEKVFLECVQDMDHENMFWYRQDPGLGLRLIYFSYDVKMKEKGDIPEGYSVSREKKERFSLILESASTNQTSMYLCASRVTGGNWGANVLTFGAGSRLTVL.

This clone was counted ten times or more. V gene TRBV19 combines with J gene TRBJ2-2; 14 bases match TRBD2. V was clipped by 4 bases and J by 4 bases; unmatched bases: 8. Germline CDR1 reads LNHDA; CDR2 reads SQIVND (reference sequence). The CDR3 sequence is 18 residues long. The CDR3 sequence is CASSTETSGGVRTGELFF. CDR3 in DNA: TGTGCCAGTAGTACGGAGACTAGCGGGGGGGTTCGCACCGGGGAGCTGTTTTTT.

The V gene is TRBV27, the J gene TRBJ2-3; 12 bases match TRBD1. This CDR3 spans 16 amino acids. The germline CDR1 and CDR2 sequences are MNHEY and SMNVEV (reference sequence). J was trimmed by 3 bases and V by 6 bases; bases with no gene match: 7. The CDR3 DNA reads as TGTGCCAGCAGCCCCCGGGACAGGGGGCTAACAGATACGCAGTATTTT. This encodes CASSPRDRGLTDTQYF.

Note on this clone: A read error may explain this, as a much larger clone is one base away. The chain recombines TRBV20-1 with TRBJ2-3; the match to TRBD2 covers 8 bases. The V gene's germline CDR1 is DFQATT and CDR2 SNEGSKA (reference sequence). CDR3 length: 13 amino acids. CDR3 in amino acids: CIPSGGSTDTQYF. The DNA for the CDR3 is TGCATCCCAAGCGGGGGAAGCACAGATACGCAGTATTTT.

This clone was observed many times. The V and J genes are TRBV3-1 and TRBJ2-3; D is ambiguous. Per germline, CDR1 LGHDT and CDR2 YNNKEL (reference sequence). The CDR3 is 14 residues long. The ends were cut back, 1 base at V and 4 bases at J, with 9 bases in the middle. In DNA form, the CDR3 reads TGTGCCAGCAGCCAAGGGGCCCCCCCAGATACGCAGTATTTT. This codes for CASSQGAPPDTQYF.